This paragraph reports one TCR beta chain. Its antigen is not known. Unexposed donor CD4+ T cells date from about 2010-2019, before the COVID-19 pandemic. CD4+ T cells were isolated from the cells after nine to eleven days of culture. On days 3 and 7, cultures got half fresh IL-2 medium. The record originates from a study of CD4 T cells in relation to SARS-CoV-2 and coronaviruses. Study context: PBMCs were cultured with antigen for less than twelve days before TCR beta sequencing. The negative reference was HIV-1 Nef peptide pool or peptide-free culture.

V was clipped by 8 bases and J by 8 bases, with 16 bases between them. From germline, CDR1 is MNHEY and CDR2 SVGAGI. This CDR3 region has 13 residues. Here immunoSEQ multiplex PCR was the method, and the copy in TCRdb shows in-frame clones only, minus some. The sample lists about 26,000 clones, roughly 82% occurring once. Sequenced material: CD4+ T cells from PBMCs, cultured in vitro. The chain has TRBV6-5 and TRBJ2-4, with D possibly matching TRBD2 (5 bases). The receptor was isolated from a human donor in good health. In DNA, the CDR3 is TGTGCCAGCTCACGGACTGGACGGGACATTCAGTACTTC. Translation gives CASSRTGRDIQYF.